The 18 T cell receptor beta chains below all came from one sample that was sequenced in a study of technical replicates of blood from a few donors (dated by TCRdb to 2016 to 2017). The library was obtained by the immunoSEQ multiplex PCR assay. The clones in this table, taken by TCRdb from immuneACCESS, are in-frame only. Not every clone is retained; where verified, under half of the shortfall comes from an unresolved V gene, and the cause of the rest is unknown. The sample table shows over 50,000 clones, and about 96% are seen once. The ten largest clones capture about 0.19% of the sample. Sequencing was done on a sample of T cells isolated from PBMCs. Every receptor here comes from a human donor in good health.

The chain links TRBV6-6 to TRBJ1-5; 12 nucleotides agree with TRBD1. V was clipped by 6 bases and J by 7 bases; unmatched bases: 10. The germline V gene has CDR1 MNHNY and CDR2 SVGAGI (reference sequence). The CDR3 contains 16 residues. CDR3 residues: CASSTGTGGTRQPQHF. The CDR3, as DNA: TGTGCCAGCAGCACCGGGACAGGGGGCACGAGGCAGCCCCAGCATTTT.

Only a few counts were recorded for this clone. The rearrangement uses TRBV5-4 and TRBJ2-2, with 8 bases lining up with TRBD2. Germline CDR1 reads SGHNT; CDR2 reads YYREEE (reference sequence). Trimming took 5 bases from V and 6 from J; bases not matched to a gene: 12. This CDR3 has 16 amino acids. The chain's CDR3 is CASRQSGRGASGELFF. In DNA form, the CDR3 reads TGTGCCAGCAGACAAAGCGGGAGAGGGGCCTCCGGGGAGCTGTTTTTT.

This clone was recorded only once. This chain links TRBV25-1 with TRBJ2-7, with TRBD1 as a possible D gene (6 bases). V lost 4 bases and J 4 bases, leaving 8 bases between the germline ends. The CDR3 runs to 12 residues. CDR1 and CDR2 from the germline V gene are MGHDK and SYGVNS. CDR3 loop: CASSGQVYEQYF. The DNA of the CDR3 is TGTGCCAGCAGTGGACAGGTTTACGAGCAGTACTTC.

This chain links TRBV4-1 with TRBJ2-3; the match to TRBD2 covers 10 bases. Per the germline V gene, CDR1 is MGHRA and CDR2 is YSYEKL. V dropped 3 bases and J dropped 2; count of bases not matched to a gene: 2. CDR3 size: 15 residues. CDR3 sequence: CASSHGLAATDTQYF. CDR3 sequence (DNA): TGCGCCAGCAGCCACGGACTAGCGGCCACAGATACGCAGTATTTT.

J is TRBJ1-4 and V is TRBV6-5; possibly TRBD1 for D (6 bases). The CDR3 runs 14 residues. V was pared by 4 bases and J by 6 bases, with 12 bases between. The germline CDR1 and CDR2 sequences are MNHEY and SVGAGI. The CDR3 DNA sequence: TGTGCCAGCAGTTCAAGAGGGGGGGATGAAAAACTGTTTTTT. Amino acid sequence: CASSSRGGDEKLFF.

For the CDR3, the DNA is TGTGCCAGCAGAAACGGACAGGGGAGCAATCAGCCCCAGCATTTT. Protein product: CASRNGQGSNQPQHF. This sequence joins TRBV27 and TRBJ1-5; 9 bases are a match to TRBD1. Germline values: CDR1 MNHEY, CDR2 SMNVEV (reference sequence). The CDR3 consists of 15 residues. The junction had 4 bases not matched to a gene; V was cut back by 6 bases and J by 1 base.

The gene calls are TRBV19 and TRBJ1-5; D is unresolved. Trimming pared 8 bases from V and 2 bases from J, leaving 13 bases between. This CDR3 spans 14 amino acids. CDR1 LNHDA and CDR2 SQIVND come from the germline V gene (reference sequence). The CDR3 region is CASSDNLRNQPQHF. The CDR3 DNA follows: TGTGCCAGTTCCGACAACCTACGCAATCAGCCCCAGCATTTT.

This clone is classed as medium-sized (0.01 to 0.1%). In DNA form, the CDR3 reads TGTGCCAGCAGCTTAGAGGGCCGGTCTGGAAGCTATGGCTACACCTTC. It specifies CASSLEGRSGSYGYTF. This chain connects TRBV11-3 to TRBJ1-2; no firm D call. In germline, CDR1 is SGHNT, CDR2 YENEEA. V was shortened by 0 bases and J by 4 bases, with 15 bases between the two germline ends. The CDR3 extends over 16 amino acids.

This chain links TRBV5-1 with TRBJ2-2, with 12 positions matching TRBD2. CDR1 and CDR2 (germline): SGHRS, YFSETQ. With V trimmed by 4 bases and J by 3 bases, 10 bases remained unmatched. The CDR3 has 18 residues. The CDR3 DNA reads as TGCGCCAGCAGCCCGTTGACTAGCGGGAGTGCGGACACCGGGGAGCTGTTTTTT. The encoded protein is CASSPLTSGSADTGELFF. Looking up the rest from reference TRBV5-1 and TRBJ2-2 gives the full variable domain: KAGVTQTPRYLIKTRGQQVTLSCSPISGHRSVSWYQQTPGQGLQFLFEYFSETQRNKGNFPGRFSGRQFSNSRSEMNVSTLELGDSALYLCASSPLTSGSADTGELFFGEGSRLTVL.

Details on this clone: A junction end diverges from the germline sequence, so it may reflect a read error. This chain's CDR3 is CASSLGSNSGANVLTF. In nucleotides, the CDR3 is TGTGCTAGCAGCTTAGGGAGTAACTCTGGGGCCAACGTCCTGACTTTC. V and J are TRBV7-7 and TRBJ2-6, with D maybe TRBD2 (5 bases). The germline gives CDR1 SSHAT, CDR2 FNYEAQ (reference sequence). The CDR3 is made up of 16 amino acids.

The gene calls are TRBV6-1 and TRBJ1-5; maybe TRBD1 (5 bases). Per the germline V gene, CDR1 is MNHNS and CDR2 is SASEGT. V gave up 5 bases and J gave up 5 bases, with 10 bases separating them. The CDR3 totals 13 residues. The CDR3 loop is CASSPWGDQPQHF. In DNA form, the CDR3 reads TGTGCCAGCAGTCCGTGGGGCGATCAGCCCCAGCATTTT.

V gene TRBV6-4 combines with J gene TRBJ1-5; D remains ambiguous. The V end lost 6 bases, the J end lost 4 bases, and 10 bases lay between the germline ends. This CDR3 spans 13 amino acids. CDR1 is MRHNA and CDR2 is SNTAGT in the germline V gene. CDR3 DNA: TGTGCCAGCAGCCCTTCGTATAATCAGCCCCAGCATTTT. It yields the protein CASSPSYNQPQHF.

The chain combines TRBV6-5 with TRBJ2-3; D might be TRBD2 (5 bases). The germline V gene has CDR1 MNHEY and CDR2 SVGAGI. The CDR3 runs 16 residues. With 2 bases removed from V and 7 bases from J, the gap between germline ends came to 19 bases. DNA of the CDR3: TGTGCCAGCAGTTACGGGGTAGCGACCGCCACCCATACGCAGTATTTT. Residues: CASSYGVATATHTQYF.

The chain has TRBV7-9 and TRBJ1-2; tentative D call: TRBD1 (5 bases). The CDR3 is 17 amino acids. Germline V gene sequence: CDR1 SEHNR, CDR2 FQNEAQ (reference sequence). Between the trimmed V and J ends, which lost 1 base and 8 bases, there was a span of 23 bases. The CDR3 region is CASSLGTSWGKGGGYTF. CDR3 DNA: TGTGCCAGCAGCTTAGGGACCTCGTGGGGGAAGGGAGGCGGCTACACCTTC.

The gene calls are TRBV7-8 and TRBJ1-5; possibly TRBD1 for D (5 bases). The germline V gene has CDR1 SGHVS and CDR2 FQNEAQ. This CDR3 contains 14 residues. Trimming removed 2 bases from V and 6 bases from J, with 11 bases in between. CDR3 protein: CASSLSGAGQPQHF. CDR3 coding DNA: TGTGCCAGCAGCTTAAGTGGGGCAGGTCAGCCCCAGCATTTT.

V gene TRBV21-1 combines with J gene TRBJ1-2; TRBD1, the D gene given by the table, was not confirmed from the DNA. TRBV21-1 is marked as a pseudogene. This CDR3 is 20 amino acids long. CDR3 region: CASSKVPQSSIKDTYYGYTF. The CDR3 DNA sequence: TGTGCCAGCAGCAAAGTACCCCAAAGTTCTATAAAGGACACGTACTATGGCTACACCTTC.

This chain connects TRBV5-1 to TRBJ2-3; no definite D call. The CDR3 loop spans 15 amino acids. Germline loops: CDR1 SGHRS, CDR2 YFSETQ. The V and J ends lost 3 bases and 0 bases respectively, with 11 bases between them. DNA of the CDR3: TGCGCCAGCAGCTGGGCAGAGATTAGCACAGATACGCAGTATTTT. Protein product: CASSWAEISTDTQYF.

The J gene is TRBJ2-3, the V gene TRBV4-2; a weak D match, TRBD2 (5 bases). The CDR3 runs to 16 residues. Trimming took off 0 bases at V and 7 bases at J, with 17 bases between the two ends. CDR1 and CDR2 (germline): LGHNA, YNFKEQ. The CDR3 DNA reads TGTGCCAGCAGCCAAGAACGAGGGCAGAATCTCAATACGCAGTATTTT. It specifies CASSQERGQNLNTQYF.